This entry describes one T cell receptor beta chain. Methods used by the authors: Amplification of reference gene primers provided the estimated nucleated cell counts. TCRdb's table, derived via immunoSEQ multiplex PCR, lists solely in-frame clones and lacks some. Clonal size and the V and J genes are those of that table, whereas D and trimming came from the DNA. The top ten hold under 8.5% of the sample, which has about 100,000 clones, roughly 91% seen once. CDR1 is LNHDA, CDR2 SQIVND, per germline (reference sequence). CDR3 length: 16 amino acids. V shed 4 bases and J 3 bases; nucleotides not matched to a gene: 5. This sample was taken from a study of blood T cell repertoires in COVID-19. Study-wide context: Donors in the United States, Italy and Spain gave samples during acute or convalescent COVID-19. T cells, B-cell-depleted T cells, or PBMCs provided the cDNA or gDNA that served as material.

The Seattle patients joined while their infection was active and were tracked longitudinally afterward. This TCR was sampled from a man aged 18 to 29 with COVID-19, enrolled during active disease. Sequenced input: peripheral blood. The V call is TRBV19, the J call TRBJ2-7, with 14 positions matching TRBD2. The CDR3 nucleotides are TGTGCCAGTAGTAAAGGGACTAGCGGGAGAATCTACGAGCAGTACTTC. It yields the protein CASSKGTSGRIYEQYF.